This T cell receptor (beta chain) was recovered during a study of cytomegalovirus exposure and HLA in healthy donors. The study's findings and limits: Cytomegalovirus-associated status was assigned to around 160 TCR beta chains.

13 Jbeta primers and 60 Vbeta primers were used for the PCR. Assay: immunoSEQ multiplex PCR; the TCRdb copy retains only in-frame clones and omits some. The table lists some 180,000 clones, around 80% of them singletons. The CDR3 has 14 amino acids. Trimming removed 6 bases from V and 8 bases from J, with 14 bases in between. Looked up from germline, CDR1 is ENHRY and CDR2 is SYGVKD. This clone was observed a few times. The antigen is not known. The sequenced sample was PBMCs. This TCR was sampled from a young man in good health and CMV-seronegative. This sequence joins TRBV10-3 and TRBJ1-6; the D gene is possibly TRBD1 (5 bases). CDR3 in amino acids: CAISPRGSDSPLHF. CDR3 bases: TGTGCCATCAGCCCGCGGGGGTCGGATTCACCCCTCCACTTT.